Shown below are 27 T cell receptor beta chains from a single sample sequenced in a study of blood T cells in healthy people across ages. A J-beta primer mix and a sample-barcoded 5' primer were used in a second PCR of roughly 7 to 12 cycles. TCRdb fed the 5' RACE reads into MiXCR, producing one record per CDR3 protein. Of just over 800,000 distinct CDR3 sequences in the sample, 60% to 80% were seen once. The specimen was blood. Source of these receptors: a man aged 30-40 years in good health.

The chain employs TRBV29-1 and TRBJ1-2; 9 bases match TRBD1. V trimming: 7 bases; J trimming: 7 bases; junction bases outside the gene matches: 7. The CDR3 spans 12 residues. Germline CDR1 SQVTM, CDR2 ANQGSEA. CDR3 nucleotide sequence: TGCAGCGCCCATACGGACAGGGGTGGCTACACCTTC. Translated, it gives CSAHTDRGGYTF.

The V and J genes are TRBV7-9 and TRBJ2-5, with D possibly TRBD1 on 5 matching bases. There are 14 residues in the CDR3. CDR1 and CDR2 (germline): SEHNR, FQNEAQ (reference sequence). V was clipped by 2 bases and J by 1 base, with 8 bases between them. CDR3 region: CASSLWTLQETQYF. In nucleotides, the CDR3 is TGTGCCAGCAGCTTATGGACACTCCAAGAGACCCAGTACTTC.

The chain recombines TRBV2 with TRBJ2-7, with D perhaps assigned TRBD1 or TRBD2 (5 bases each). The CDR3 loop spans 15 amino acids. Trimming removed 3 bases at V and 5 bases at J, with 17 bases between. The V gene's germline CDR1 is SNHLY and CDR2 FYNNEI. The CDR3 loop reads CASSDQDTGADEQYF. The CDR3 region has the DNA TGTGCCAGCAGTGATCAGGACACCGGAGCGGACGAGCAGTACTTC.

This chain links TRBV4-2 with TRBJ2-5, with a weak D call TRBD1 (7 bases). This CDR3 is built from 15 residues. V was cut by 5 bases and J by 7 bases, with 20 bases left in between. From germline, CDR1 is LGHNA and CDR2 YNFKEQ. CDR3 in amino acids: CASSTNDREVVTQYF. CDR3 coding DNA: TGTGCCAGCAGCACAAATGACAGGGAGGTAGTGACCCAGTACTTC.

The chain uses TRBV11-2 and TRBJ2-7; 8 positions agree with TRBD1. Germline CDR1 SGHAT, CDR2 FQNNGV. The CDR3 runs 15 residues. Losses at the gene ends were 5 bases for V and 3 bases for J; bases not matched to a gene: 9. The CDR3 coding sequence is TGTGCCAGCAGCGTCGACAGGGGAAGATTCTACGAGCAGTACTTC. Translated: CASSVDRGRFYEQYF. The whole variable domain, remainder taken from reference TRBV11-2 and TRBJ2-7, is EAGVAQSPRYKIIEKRQSVAFWCNPISGHATLYWYQQILGQGPKLLIQFQNNGVVDDSQLPKDRFSAERLKGVDSTLKIQPAKLEDSAVYLCASSVDRGRFYEQYFGPGTRLTVT.

The chain is built from TRBV7-2 and TRBJ1-5; 10 nucleotides align to TRBD1. With V trimmed by 1 base and J by 6 bases, 3 bases remained unmatched. Germline V gives CDR1 SGHTA, CDR2 FQGNSA. The CDR3 runs 15 residues. The DNA of the CDR3 is TGTGCCAGCAGCTTAGGACAGGGGGCCTTTCAGCCCCAGCATTTT. Amino acids: CASSLGQGAFQPQHF.

This chain joins TRBV4-3 and TRBJ2-7; D perhaps matches TRBD1 (5 bases). The DNA end is a closer match to TRBJ2-5, so the J assignment may be wrong. The CDR3 loop spans 14 amino acids. Germline CDR1 and CDR2: LGHNA and YSLEER. The CDR3: CASSQAGLWETQYF. The CDR3 DNA reads TGCGCCAGCAGCCAGGCAGGGTTGTGGGAGACCCAGTACTTC.

In its sample, this clonotype was seen a few times. The chain carries TRBV9 and TRBJ2-1; D not resolved. The CDR3 length is 15 residues. The V end lost 2 bases, the J end lost 3 bases, and 12 bases lay between the germline ends. Germline CDR1 and CDR2: SGDLS and YYNGEE. CDR3: CASSVVDGLYNEQFF. DNA for the CDR3: TGTGCCAGCAGCGTCGTGGACGGCCTCTACAATGAGCAGTTCTTC.

The table lists this clonotype with many counts. V usage is TRBV24-1 and J usage is TRBJ2-1; 7 bases agree with TRBD1. CDR1 is KGHDR, CDR2 SFDVKD, per germline. The trim removed 9 bases at V and 7 bases at J, leaving 11 bases unmatched. The CDR3 length is 14 residues. The CDR3 DNA follows: TGTGCCACCTCCTTAGGGACAGCTAGGAATGAGCAGTTCTTC. It translates to CATSLGTARNEQFF.

The chain uses TRBV4-3 and TRBJ2-1, with 8 bases fitting TRBD2. This CDR3 has 15 residues. V dropped 4 bases and J dropped 5; count of bases not matched to a gene: 7. CDR1 LGHNA and CDR2 YSLEER come from the germline V gene. CDR3 sequence reads: CASSLAGWGNNEQFF. In nucleotides, the CDR3 is TGCGCCAGCAGCCTAGCGGGGTGGGGGAACAATGAGCAGTTCTTC.

V and J are TRBV7-3 and TRBJ2-1; 7 nucleotides agree with TRBD1. The germline V gene encodes CDR1 SGHTA and CDR2 FQGTGA. This CDR3 has 16 residues. The V and J ends lost 3 bases and 4 bases, in that order; junction bases with no gene match: 9. The CDR3 region is CASSFNPPGQYNEQFF. CDR3 bases: TGTGCCAGCAGCTTCAACCCACCGGGACAGTACAATGAGCAGTTCTTC.

This clonotype was found once. This chain links TRBV3-1 with TRBJ2-3; a possible D gene is TRBD1 (7 bases). CDR1 and CDR2 from the germline V gene are LGHDT and YNNKEL (reference sequence). With 5 bases removed from V and 6 bases from J, the gap between germline ends came to 18 bases. The CDR3 has 15 residues. The CDR3 sequence: CASSTRASGGDTQYF. The CDR3 nucleotides read TGTGCCAGCAGCACTAGGGCTTCAGGGGGGGATACGCAGTATTTT.

The V gene is TRBV27, the J gene TRBJ1-5; perhaps TRBD1 as D (5 bases). The CDR3 is made up of 12 amino acids. CDR1 MNHEY and CDR2 SMNVEV come from the germline V gene (reference sequence). The ends were cut back, 8 bases at V and 5 bases at J, with 10 bases in the middle. CDR3 residues: CASGAGHQPQHF. In nucleotides, the CDR3 is TGTGCCAGCGGCGCAGGGCATCAGCCCCAGCATTTT.

This clonotype was detected only a few times. This chain connects TRBV12-3 or TRBV12-4 to TRBJ2-3; D call uncertain. CDR3 length: 12 residues. V was pared by 5 bases and J by 6 bases, with 9 bases between. CDR3 DNA sequence: TGTGCCAGCAGTCCCCCACTGGATACGCAGTATTTT. As protein: CASSPPLDTQYF.

V usage is TRBV2 and J usage is TRBJ2-5; 7 bases line up with TRBD2. Germline loops: CDR1 SNHLY, CDR2 FYNNEI. Trimming took 2 bases from V and 6 from J; bases not matched to a gene: 9. There are 15 residues in the CDR3. CDR3 sequence (DNA): TGTGCCAGCAGTGAAACCCTAGCGGCTCCCCAGACCCAGTACTTC. This codes for CASSETLAAPQTQYF.

This chain joins TRBV7-2 and TRBJ1-2; 11 bases map to TRBD1. With V trimmed by 1 base and J by 8 bases, 6 bases remained unmatched. Germline V lookup: CDR1 SGHTA, CDR2 FQGNSA. This CDR3 contains 15 residues. DNA of the CDR3: TGTGCCAGCAGCTTAGTTGGGACAGGGGGTTTAGGCTACACCTTC. Its translation is CASSLVGTGGLGYTF.

This chain links TRBV6-1 with TRBJ2-5, with 7 bases matching TRBD2. The CDR3 consists of 15 residues. Trimming removed 4 bases from V and 4 bases from J; junction bases left unmatched: 9. CDR1 and CDR2 from the germline V gene are MNHNS and SASEGT. The CDR3 protein is CASSGRAGRGETQYF. CDR3 nucleotides: TGTGCCAGCAGTGGGAGAGCGGGGAGGGGAGAGACCCAGTACTTC.

This chain joins TRBV7-2 and TRBJ2-5, with TRBD2 matching 7 bases. V was pared by 1 base and J by 5 bases, with 4 bases of the junction left unmatched. There are 14 residues in the CDR3. Germline V lookup: CDR1 SGHTA, CDR2 FQGNSA. CDR3 in DNA: TGTGCCAGCAGCTTAGTTTCCGGGAGGGAGACCCAGTACTTC. Translation: CASSLVSGRETQYF.

This chain links TRBV9 with TRBJ1-1; a weak D match, TRBD1 (5 bases). This CDR3 comprises 15 residues. Trimming removed 3 bases from V and 4 bases from J, with 16 bases in between. Germline V gene lookup returns CDR1 SGDLS and CDR2 YYNGEE. In DNA form, the CDR3 reads TGTGCCAGCAGCGCGGATGGGGGGGTTGCCACTGAAGCTTTCTTT. It codes for CASSADGGVATEAFF. The full variable domain, completed using reference TRBV9 and TRBJ1-1, is DSGVTQTPKHLITATGQRVTLRCSPRSGDLSVYWYQQSLDQGLQFLIQYYNGEERAKGNILERFSAQQFPDLHSELNLSSLELGDSALYFCASSADGGVATEAFFGQGTRLTVV.

This clonotype showed up just a few times. CDR3 nucleotide sequence: TGTGCCAGCAGCTTAGGGGGACAGGGGGCAGGAGAGACCCAGTACTTC. Protein: CASSLGGQGAGETQYF. The genes are TRBV13 and TRBJ2-5; 12 nucleotides line up with TRBD1. Germline V gives CDR1 PRHDT, CDR2 FYEKMQ (reference sequence). This CDR3 has 16 residues. V was pared by 0 bases and J by 4 bases, with 3 bases of the junction left unmatched. Combining the CDR3 with reference TRBV13 and TRBJ2-5 gives the whole variable domain AAGVIQSPRHLIKEKRETATLKCYPIPRHDTVYWYQQGPGQDPQFLISFYEKMQSDKGSIPDRFSAQQFSDYHSELNMSSLELGDSALYFCASSLGGQGAGETQYFGPGTRLLVL.

This chain joins TRBV6-6 and TRBJ2-5; D not resolved. The DNA matches TRBJ2-7 better at its end, which makes the J call doubtful. The CDR3 length is 17 residues. Germline assignment: CDR1 MNHNY and CDR2 SVGAGI (reference sequence). The CDR3 sequence is CASSRSGRTRPGYEQYF. For the CDR3, the DNA is TGTGCCAGCAGCAGATCTGGACGAACCCGACCCGGGTACGAGCAGTACTTC.

The rearrangement uses TRBV7-3 and TRBJ2-3, with D possibly called TRBD1 or TRBD2 (5 bases each). Germline values: CDR1 SGHTA, CDR2 FQGTGA. The CDR3 sequence is 17 residues long. The V end lost 5 bases, the J end lost 2 bases, and 20 bases lay between the germline ends. CDR3 protein: CASSPTGPPSVTDTQYF. The CDR3 DNA is TGTGCCAGCAGCCCCACGGGACCTCCATCAGTCACAGATACGCAGTATTTT.

For the CDR3, the DNA is TGTGCCAGCAGCGTAGGGACTCAACGGGGGCAGTACTTC. This sequence encodes CASSVGTQRGQYF. J is TRBJ2-5 and V is TRBV7-2; D might be TRBD2 (6 bases). The CDR3 has 13 residues. CDR1 and CDR2 (germline): SGHTA, FQGNSA. V lost 5 bases, J lost 11 bases, and 18 bases lay in between.

This clonotype was detected ten times or more. The chain carries TRBV7-2 and TRBJ2-5, with 8 bases aligning to TRBD1. Germline CDR1 is SGHTA and CDR2 is FQGNSA. The CDR3 is 14 amino acids. J was trimmed by 5 bases and V by 5 bases; bases with no gene match: 7. The DNA for the CDR3 is TGTGCCAGCAGCGTTCGGACAGGGCGGGAGACCCAGTACTTC. Translation: CASSVRTGRETQYF.

The rearrangement links TRBV27 to TRBJ2-1; TRBD1 is a possible D gene (6 bases). Germline values: CDR1 MNHEY, CDR2 SMNVEV (reference sequence). The V and J ends lost 3 bases and 3 bases respectively, with 9 bases between them. The CDR3 is 14 residues long. The CDR3 spells CASSLGAVYNEQFF. The CDR3 nucleotides read TGTGCCAGCAGTTTGGGGGCTGTCTACAATGAGCAGTTCTTC.

This rearrangement joins TRBV7-2 to TRBJ2-1; TRBD1 matches 7 bases. The CDR3 totals 15 residues. Losses at the gene ends were 2 bases for V and 3 bases for J; bases not matched to a gene: 4. The germline V gene encodes CDR1 SGHTA and CDR2 FQGNSA. The CDR3 DNA sequence: TGTGCCAGCAGCTTACCGGGACAGAACTACAATGAGCAGTTCTTC. This gives the protein CASSLPGQNYNEQFF.

This clonotype has a handful of counts. V gene TRBV7-2 combines with J gene TRBJ2-3; no definite D call. Trimming took off 1 base at V and 4 bases at J, with 9 bases between the two ends. Germline CDR1 and CDR2: SGHTA and FQGNSA. This CDR3 has 14 amino acids. As DNA, the CDR3 is TGTGCCAGCAGCTTAGGGTTCTCATCAGATACGCAGTATTTT. Translated, it gives CASSLGFSSDTQYF.